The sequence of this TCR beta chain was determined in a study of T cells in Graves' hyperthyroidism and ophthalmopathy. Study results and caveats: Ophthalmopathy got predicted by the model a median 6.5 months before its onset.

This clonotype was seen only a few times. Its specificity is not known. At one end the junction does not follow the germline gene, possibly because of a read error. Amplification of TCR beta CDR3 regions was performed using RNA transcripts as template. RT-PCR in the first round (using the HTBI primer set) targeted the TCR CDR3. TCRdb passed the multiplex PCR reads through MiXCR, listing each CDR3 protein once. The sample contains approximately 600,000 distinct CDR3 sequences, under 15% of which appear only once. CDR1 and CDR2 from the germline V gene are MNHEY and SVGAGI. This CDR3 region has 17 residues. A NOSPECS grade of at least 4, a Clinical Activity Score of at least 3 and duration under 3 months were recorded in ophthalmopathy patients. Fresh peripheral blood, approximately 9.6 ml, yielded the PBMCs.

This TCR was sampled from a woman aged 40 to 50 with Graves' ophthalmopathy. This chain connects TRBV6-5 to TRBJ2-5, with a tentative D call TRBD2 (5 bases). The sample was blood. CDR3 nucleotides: TGTGCCAGTAGTTACTGGGGAGACCCGGAGTCCCAAGAGACCCAGTACTTC. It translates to CASSYWGDPESQETQYF.